Listed here are 8 T cell receptor beta chains from one sample, sequenced in a study of blood T cell repertoires in COVID-19. This table comes from immunoSEQ multiplex PCR, and its TCRdb copy is limited to in-frame clones, with some not included. There are 130,000 to 150,000 clones in the sample; roughly 88% occur only once, and less than 2% lies in the top ten. Input material: peripheral blood. The receptors were sampled from an older man with acute or convalescent COVID-19.

The chain joins TRBV23-1 to TRBJ2-3, with TRBD1 as a possible D gene (5 bases). TRBV23-1 is flagged as an ORF with uncertain function. V shed 1 base and J shed 2 bases, with 13 bases lying between them. There are 16 residues in the CDR3. CDR3 amino acids: CASSQWSTAITDTQYF. The CDR3 DNA reads TGCGCCAGCAGTCAATGGTCGACAGCGATCACAGATACGCAGTATTTT.

This chain connects TRBV7-9 to TRBJ1-6; D unclear. Germline V lookup: CDR1 SEHNR, CDR2 FQNEAQ (reference sequence). The length of the CDR3 is 14 residues. The V end was cut by 1 base, the J end by 8 bases, with 9 bases between. The CDR3 is CASSLGVTDSPLHF. For the CDR3, the DNA is TGTGCCAGCAGCTTAGGGGTGACTGATTCACCCCTCCACTTT.

The chain joins TRBV5-1 to TRBJ2-3; D call uncertain. The germline CDR1 and CDR2 sequences are SGHRS and YFSETQ. The CDR3 runs 15 residues. Deletions cut 3 bases from V and 3 bases from J, with 14 bases between. The CDR3 DNA reads as TGCGCCAGCAGCTCTCCGTTAGCTAGGACAGATACGCAGTATTTT. Its protein product is CASSSPLARTDTQYF.

This chain joins TRBV28 and TRBJ1-3; 7 bases match TRBD1. The CDR3 has 15 amino acids. The germline CDR1 and CDR2 sequences are MDHEN and SYDVKM. Losses at the gene ends were 5 bases for V and 8 bases for J; bases not matched to a gene: 12. The CDR3 reads CASSPEGQVGHTIYF. The CDR3 DNA is TGTGCCAGCAGTCCCGAAGGACAGGTGGGACACACCATATATTTT.

This clone showed up just once. The V gene is TRBV6-1, the J gene TRBJ1-2, with D unclear. V lost 0 bases to trimming and J lost 0 bases, with 14 bases between them. Germline CDR1 reads MNHNS; CDR2 reads SASEGT. There are 17 residues in the CDR3. The CDR3 sequence is CASSEALFGEANYGYTF. In DNA, the CDR3 is TGTGCCAGCAGTGAAGCGCTTTTCGGGGAGGCTAACTATGGCTACACCTTC.

J is TRBJ1-2 and V is TRBV6-5, with D uncertain. V gave up 11 bases and J gave up 0 bases, with 10 bases separating them. CDR3 length: 12 amino acids. Germline loops: CDR1 MNHEY, CDR2 SVGAGI. The CDR3 spells CAGYTANYGYTF. CDR3 DNA: TGTGCCGGCTATACAGCTAACTATGGCTACACCTTC.

This chain connects TRBV10-1 to TRBJ1-2, with D uncertain. Trimming took 2 bases from V and 3 from J, leaving 7 bases between them. The CDR3 runs to 13 residues. Germline assignment: CDR1 WNHNN and CDR2 SYGVQD (reference sequence). CDR3 bases: TGCGCCAGCAGTGAGCAATCAGACTATGGCTACACCTTC. Translation gives CASSEQSDYGYTF.

This rearrangement joins TRBV3-1 (or the pseudogene TRBV3-2) to TRBJ1-1; no reliable D call. CDR1 LGHDT and CDR2 YNNKEL come from the germline V gene (reference sequence). The CDR3 totals 14 residues. Trimming shortened V by 0 bases and J by 5 bases, and 10 bases separated the two germline ends. CDR3 protein: CASSQEYRSTEAFF. CDR3 nucleotide sequence: TGTGCCAGCAGCCAAGAGTACAGAAGTACTGAAGCTTTCTTT.